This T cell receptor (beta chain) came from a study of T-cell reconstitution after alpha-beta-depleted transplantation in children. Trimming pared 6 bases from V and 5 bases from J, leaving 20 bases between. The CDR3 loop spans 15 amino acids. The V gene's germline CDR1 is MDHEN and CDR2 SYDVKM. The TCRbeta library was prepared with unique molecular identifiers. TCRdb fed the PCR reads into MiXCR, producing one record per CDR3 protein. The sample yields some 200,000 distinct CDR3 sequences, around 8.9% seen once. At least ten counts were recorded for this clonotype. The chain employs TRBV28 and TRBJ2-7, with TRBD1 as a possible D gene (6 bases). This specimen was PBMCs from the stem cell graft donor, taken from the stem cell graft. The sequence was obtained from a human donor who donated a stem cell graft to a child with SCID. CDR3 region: CASRVMTGRYNEQYF. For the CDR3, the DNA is TGTGCCAGCAGGGTAATGACAGGAAGGTACAACGAGCAGTACTTC. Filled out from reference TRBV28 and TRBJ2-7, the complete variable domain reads DVKVTQSSRYLVKRTGEKVFLECVQDMDHENMFWYRQDPGLGLRLIYFSYDVKMKEKGDIPEGYSVSREKKERFSLILESASTNQTSMYLCASRVMTGRYNEQYFGPGTRLTVT.